This passage covers 23 T cell receptor beta chains from one sample sequenced in a study of cytomegalovirus exposure and HLA in healthy donors (dated by TCRdb to the late 2010s). The library relied on the immunoSEQ multiplex PCR assay. The multiplex PCR relied on a mix of 60 forward primers for TCR Vbeta segments and 13 reverse primers for TCR Jbeta segments. This is the immuneACCESS table as TCRdb keeps it, with only in-frame sequences that have V and J called. A part of the clones is gone; compared with another copy, unresolved V genes explain less than half, and the rest is unexplained. Across this sample there are 65,000 to 85,000 clones, with around 79% seen only once. Around 21% of the sample belongs to the ten largest clones. The source material was PBMCs. The receptors were gathered from a woman aged 40 to 50 in good health and CMV-seropositive.

V and J are TRBV11-2 and TRBJ2-7; TRBD2 might be the D (5 bases). V shed 2 bases and J shed 1 base, with 6 bases lying between them. CDR1 and CDR2 (germline): SGHAT, FQNNGV. CDR3 length: 13 amino acids. CDR3 amino acids: CASSLLASYEQYF. The CDR3 DNA is TGTGCCAGCAGCTTACTAGCTTCCTACGAGCAGTACTTC.

The chain couples TRBV29-1 to TRBJ2-2; TRBD1 agrees at 9 bases. V was clipped by 6 bases and J by 2 bases; unmatched bases: 4. The CDR3 has 14 residues. Germline V gene data show CDR1 as SQVTM and CDR2 as ANQGSEA. The CDR3 loop is CSVRDRANTGELFF. The CDR3, as DNA: TGCAGCGTAAGGGACAGGGCAAACACCGGGGAGCTGTTTTTT.

The table lists this clone with a count of one. This CDR3 reads CASSQPLGRDNEKLFF. In nucleotides, the CDR3 is TGCGCCAGCAGCCAACCATTAGGCCGGGATAATGAAAAACTGTTTTTT. The chain recombines TRBV4-1 with TRBJ1-4; D gene uncertain. CDR1 and CDR2 from the germline V gene are MGHRA and YSYEKL. CDR3 length: 16 residues. V was clipped by 2 bases and J by 4 bases, with 14 bases between them.

The chain joins TRBV5-4 to TRBJ2-3; 10 bases agree with TRBD2. Germline values: CDR1 SGHNT, CDR2 YYREEE (reference sequence). CDR3 size: 15 residues. V shed 9 bases and J 0 bases; nucleotides not matched to a gene: 7. The CDR3 DNA reads as TGTGCCACCATCCTAGCGGGGGTTAGCACAGATACGCAGTATTTT. It translates to CATILAGVSTDTQYF.

V is TRBV7-9 and J is TRBJ1-1; 7 nucleotides agree with TRBD1. There are 14 residues in the CDR3. Germline V gene sequence: CDR1 SEHNR, CDR2 FQNEAQ (reference sequence). J gave up 2 bases and V 6 bases, and 6 bases lay outside the gene matches. The CDR3 is CASRGTAVNTEAFF. CDR3 DNA: TGTGCCAGCAGAGGGACAGCCGTTAACACTGAAGCTTTCTTT.

This chain uses TRBV9 with TRBJ1-2; D ambiguous. CDR1 SGDLS and CDR2 YYNGEE come from the germline V gene. Trimming cost V 4 bases and J 6 bases, with 13 bases left between them. CDR3 length equals 13 residues. CDR3 bases: TGTGCCAGCAGCACCGGCGGCAGTAATGGCTACACCTTC. This gives the protein CASSTGGSNGYTF. The entire variable domain, with the rest obtained from reference TRBV9 and TRBJ1-2, is as follows: DSGVTQTPKHLITATGQRVTLRCSPRSGDLSVYWYQQSLDQGLQFLIQYYNGEERAKGNILERFSAQQFPDLHSELNLSSLELGDSALYFCASSTGGSNGYTFGSGTRLTVV.

This rearrangement joins TRBV5-6 to TRBJ1-4, with TRBD1 matching over 7 bases. Per germline, CDR1 SGHDT and CDR2 YYEEEE. The CDR3 is 15 residues long. V was pared by 3 bases and J by 5 bases, with 7 bases of the junction left unmatched. The CDR3 DNA sequence: TGTGCCAGCAGCTCCAGGGGACAGTCAAATGAAAAACTGTTTTTT. It is translated as CASSSRGQSNEKLFF.

The chain employs TRBV25-1 and TRBJ1-1; D not resolved. Deletions cut 3 bases from V and 3 bases from J, with 8 bases between. CDR1 is MGHDK and CDR2 is SYGVNS in the germline V gene. The CDR3 consists of 13 residues. CDR3 region: CASSEYSDTEAFF. CDR3 sequence (DNA): TGTGCCAGCAGTGAGTACTCGGACACTGAAGCTTTCTTT.

The count of this clone is one. The rearrangement joins TRBV5-4 to TRBJ1-2; 11 nucleotides align to TRBD1. This CDR3 comprises 15 residues. Looked up from germline, CDR1 is SGHNT and CDR2 is YYREEE (reference sequence). V lost 5 bases, J lost 2 bases, and 5 bases stayed unmatched. For the CDR3, the DNA is TGTGCCAGCAGGATGGGACAGGGGGTCAACTATGGCTACACCTTC. Translation: CASRMGQGVNYGYTF.

V gene TRBV25-1 combines with J gene TRBJ1-4, with TRBD1 identical over 7 bases. This CDR3 has 15 residues. The ends lost 1 base at V and 6 bases at J; junction bases unmatched: 5. Germline-derived CDR1 and CDR2 are MGHDK and SYGVNS. As DNA, the CDR3 is TGTGCCAGCAGTGAATCAGGGGGAGTAGATGAAAAACTGTTTTTT. Translated: CASSESGGVDEKLFF.

This chain joins TRBV5-1 and TRBJ2-3, with TRBD1 matching over 8 bases. From germline, CDR1 is SGHRS and CDR2 YFSETQ. Trimming at V came to 7 bases and at J to 2 bases, leaving 6 bases not matched to a gene. CDR3 length: 14 amino acids. In DNA, the CDR3 is TGCGCCAGCTCCGGGACAGGCTACACAGATACGCAGTATTTT. Translating it yields CASSGTGYTDTQYF.

The sample holds many counts of this clone. The chain employs TRBV5-1 and TRBJ1-2; TRBD1 matches 9 bases. V trimming: 4 bases; J trimming: 4 bases; junction bases outside the gene matches: 11. From germline, CDR1 is SGHRS and CDR2 YFSETQ. The CDR3 extends over 16 amino acids. CDR3 loop: CASSDEGQGKGYGYTF. CDR3 nucleotide sequence: TGCGCCAGCAGCGACGAAGGACAGGGGAAAGGCTATGGCTACACCTTC.

There are a few counts of this clone. V and J are TRBV11-2 and TRBJ1-2; 10 bases match TRBD1. Trimming at V came to 1 base and at J to 7 bases, leaving 3 bases not matched to a gene. Germline values: CDR1 SGHAT, CDR2 FQNNGV. The CDR3 contains 14 residues. The CDR3 loop reads CASSLVRTGGGYTF. The CDR3, as DNA: TGTGCCAGCAGCTTAGTTAGGACAGGGGGTGGCTACACCTTC.

The chain employs TRBV19 and TRBJ1-2; D remains unclear. The CDR3 contains 14 residues. V was clipped by 2 bases and J by 4 bases, with 11 bases between them. Germline values: CDR1 LNHDA, CDR2 SQIVND (reference sequence). CDR3 region: CASSILGTSYGYTF. CDR3 DNA sequence: TGTGCCAGTAGTATACTAGGAACATCCTATGGCTACACCTTC.

This clone occurred once. The V call is TRBV2, the J call TRBJ1-4; 8 nucleotides agree with TRBD1. There are 13 residues in the CDR3. Germline-derived CDR1 and CDR2 are SNHLY and FYNNEI. Losses at the gene ends were 9 bases for V and 5 bases for J; bases not matched to a gene: 5. The CDR3 protein is CARGDRSNEKLFF. The CDR3 coding sequence is TGTGCCAGAGGGGACAGGAGCAATGAAAAACTGTTTTTT.

V is TRBV9 and J is TRBJ2-1; D ambiguous. Trimming stripped 0 bases from V and 6 bases from J, with 13 bases between. Per the germline V gene, CDR1 is SGDLS and CDR2 is YYNGEE. This CDR3 has 15 amino acids. CDR3: CASSVGPPIANEQFF. As DNA, the CDR3 is TGTGCCAGCAGCGTAGGGCCCCCGATAGCCAATGAGCAGTTCTTC.

The chain uses TRBV29-1 and TRBJ2-1, with 10 bases lining up with TRBD2. CDR1 and CDR2 (germline): SQVTM, ANQGSEA. The J segment lost 7 bases and the V segment lost 6 bases, leaving 6 bases of the junction unmatched. The length of the CDR3 is 13 residues. CDR3 DNA sequence: TGCAGCGTAAGCGGGGGGGCCATGAATGAGCAGTTCTTC. It encodes CSVSGGAMNEQFF.

This clone was seen just once. The chain joins TRBV5-1 to TRBJ2-3, with D perhaps matching TRBD2 (7 bases). The CDR3 runs 14 residues. The germline CDR1 and CDR2 sequences are SGHRS and YFSETQ. The V gene lost 4 bases and the J gene lost 5 bases, with 14 bases spanning the gap. In DNA, the CDR3 is TGCGCCAGCAGCCTAGGGGGGGCCGGAGATACGCAGTATTTT. Its translation: CASSLGGAGDTQYF.

This clone appeared once. The V gene is TRBV13, the J gene TRBJ1-3, with unresolved D. In germline, CDR1 is PRHDT, CDR2 FYEKMQ (reference sequence). The CDR3 sequence is 16 residues long. With 0 bases removed from V and 2 bases from J, the gap between germline ends came to 11 bases. The CDR3 loop reads CASSLGSLVAGNTIYF. The CDR3 DNA follows: TGTGCCAGCAGCTTAGGGTCCTTAGTTGCTGGAAACACCATATATTTT.

The V and J genes are TRBV15 and TRBJ2-1, with D possibly matching TRBD2 (6 bases). CDR3 length: 15 residues. CDR1 and CDR2 from the germline V gene are LNHNV and YYDKDF (reference sequence). V lost 1 base to trimming and J lost 1 base, with 8 bases between them. The CDR3 spells CATSRGLGSYNEQFF. CDR3 bases: TGTGCCACCAGCAGAGGACTAGGATCCTACAATGAGCAGTTCTTC.

The chain uses TRBV7-9 and TRBJ1-2; D is perhaps TRBD1 (6 bases). The CDR3 length is 14 residues. The V end was cut by 1 base, the J end by 4 bases, with 10 bases between. Germline CDR1 and CDR2: SEHNR and FQNEAQ (reference sequence). CDR3 bases: TGTGCCAGCAGCTTAGTAGGGGGGGCCTATGGCTACACCTTC. Its translation: CASSLVGGAYGYTF.

The table lists this clone with a few counts. The CDR3 protein is CASSASGQGVFRSNQPQHF. In nucleotides, the CDR3 is TGTGCCAGCAGTGCTTCGGGACAGGGAGTTTTCAGGAGCAATCAGCCCCAGCATTTT. The J gene is TRBJ1-5, the V gene TRBV6-1; 9 bases agree with TRBD1. Trimming took 4 bases from V and 1 from J; bases not matched to a gene: 14. This CDR3 spans 19 amino acids. CDR1 and CDR2 (germline): MNHNS, SASEGT.

Comment on this clone: Here the CDR3 omits its conserved ending phenylalanine or tryptophan, so a read error is the likely source. The DNA is omitted, as the CDR3 cannot be located on it reliably, and the CDR3 follows TCRdb's listing. This sequence joins TRBV27 and TRBJ1-4; the table's D call TRBD1 went unverified against the DNA. The CDR3 is 17 amino acids in total, end residues counted. The germline V gene has CDR1 MNHEY and CDR2 SMNVEV (reference sequence). The CDR3: CASSFAIVTETGVRNFL.